Presented here are 17 T cell receptor beta chains from one specimen sequenced in a study of metastatic and nonmetastatic thyroid tumors. TCRdb re-clonotyped the PCR reads through MiXCR. The repertoire consists of 35,000 to 50,000 clones, with roughly 17% occurring once and the leading ten covering 8% to 10%. Patients had received no treatment of any kind before thyroid surgery. The sequenced material came from tumor tissue. These receptor sequences come from a female donor with papillary thyroid cancer or a benign thyroid nodule (not recorded which). Some clones in this sample may be carry-over from other donors' samples.

This clone appeared many times. V is TRBV7-2 and J is TRBJ1-2, with D possibly TRBD1 on 6 matching bases. In germline, CDR1 is SGHTA, CDR2 FQGNSA. This CDR3 has 15 residues. Trimming took off 1 base at V and 5 bases at J, with 14 bases between the two ends. The CDR3 reads CASSLVTGGGYGYTF. The CDR3 region has the DNA TGTGCCAGCAGCTTAGTTACGGGGGGCGGGTATGGCTACACCTTC.

This clone came up many times. This chain links TRBV5-1 with TRBJ2-3, with 7 bases matching TRBD1. This CDR3 contains 15 residues. V shed 0 bases, J shed 2 bases, and the junction held 3 bases outside the gene matches. CDR1 and CDR2 (germline): SGHRS, YFSETQ. The CDR3 bases are TGCGCCAGCAGCTTGGAGGGACAGTACACAGATACGCAGTATTTT. Encoded protein: CASSLEGQYTDTQYF. The full variable domain, completed using reference TRBV5-1 and TRBJ2-3, is KAGVTQTPRYLIKTRGQQVTLSCSPISGHRSVSWYQQTPGQGLQFLFEYFSETQRNKGNFPGRFSGRQFSNSRSEMNVSTLELGDSALYLCASSLEGQYTDTQYFGPGTRLTVL.

The sample holds a few counts of this clone. This chain links TRBV6-1 with TRBJ2-7; D remains unclear. Germline V gives CDR1 MNHNS, CDR2 SASEGT. The V end was cut by 7 bases, the J end by 2 bases, with 9 bases between. The CDR3 spans 12 residues. The CDR3: CASKLTTYEQYF. The CDR3 bases are TGTGCCAGCAAACTGACCACCTACGAGCAGTACTTC.

This clone was observed many times. The chain employs TRBV11-2 and TRBJ2-5, with 8 bases aligning to TRBD1. CDR1 SGHAT and CDR2 FQNNGV come from the germline V gene. The V segment lost 1 base and the J segment 4 bases; nucleotides outside the gene matches: 5. The CDR3 runs to 15 residues. Here the CDR3 DNA reads TGTGCCAGCAGCTTAGCCAGGGGGCCAGGAGAGACCCAGTACTTC. Its translation: CASSLARGPGETQYF. Variable domain in full (rest from reference TRBV11-2 and TRBJ2-5): EAGVAQSPRYKIIEKRQSVAFWCNPISGHATLYWYQQILGQGPKLLIQFQNNGVVDDSQLPKDRFSAERLKGVDSTLKIQPAKLEDSAVYLCASSLARGPGETQYFGPGTRLLVL.

The chain joins TRBV4-3 to TRBJ2-4; TRBD2 matches at 10 bases. The germline V gene has CDR1 LGHNA and CDR2 YSLEER. The CDR3 covers 19 residues. Germline trimming cut 0 bases from V and 1 base from J; bases unmatched to any gene: 9. In nucleotides, the CDR3 is TGCGCCAGCAGCCAAGAAGGCAGCGGGAGGGCCACGGCCAAAAACATTCAGTACTTC. As protein: CASSQEGSGRATAKNIQYF.

The chain couples TRBV2 to TRBJ2-6; D may be TRBD2 (6 bases). Germline CDR1 reads SNHLY; CDR2 reads FYNNEI. Trimming pared 6 bases from V and 7 bases from J, leaving 16 bases between. The CDR3 sequence is 15 residues long. CDR3 residues: CASRASVIPANVLTF. The CDR3 DNA reads TGTGCCAGCAGAGCTAGCGTGATTCCCGCCAACGTCCTGACTTTC.

This clone has a count of ten or more. This is likely a read error, given that the CDR3 carries no conserved phenylalanine or tryptophan at its end. The rearrangement links TRBV30 to TRBJ2-7; D gene ambiguous. Trimming left V 3 bases short and J 4 bases short, with 10 bases between. This CDR3 has 12 residues. The germline V gene encodes CDR1 GTSNPN and CDR2 SVGIG (reference sequence). The CDR3 coding sequence is TGTGCCTGGAGACCCCCGGGTTACGAGCAGTACCTC. Its translation is CAWRPPGYEQYL.

Details on this clone: No conserved phenylalanine or tryptophan ends this CDR3, so it is likely a read error. The rearrangement uses TRBV20-1 and TRBJ1-2; 8 bases line up with TRBD1. The CDR3 runs 15 residues. Looked up from germline, CDR1 is DFQATT and CDR2 is SNEGSKA (reference sequence). The V and J ends lost 6 bases and 4 bases, in that order; junction bases with no gene match: 13. The CDR3 here is CSARPMDRVAYGYTS. The CDR3 coding sequence is TGCAGTGCCCGCCCCATGGACAGGGTCGCCTATGGCTACACCTCC.

This clone occurred many times. The V call is TRBV7-2, the J call TRBJ2-5; maybe TRBD1 (6 bases). Trimming cost V 5 bases and J 7 bases, with 14 bases left between them. Looked up from germline, CDR1 is SGHTA and CDR2 is FQGNSA. This CDR3 is built from 13 residues. CDR3: CASSGQNWGTQYF. DNA for the CDR3: TGTGCCAGCAGCGGACAGAACTGGGGGACCCAGTACTTC.

Points on this clone: This may arise from a read error, as a much more abundant clone is one base away. This chain joins TRBV29-1 and TRBJ2-1; 10 nucleotides line up with TRBD1. Germline CDR1 reads SQVTM; CDR2 reads ANQGSEA. The CDR3 spans 12 residues. J was trimmed by 8 bases and V by 7 bases; bases with no gene match: 5. The CDR3 spells CSAVTGGDEQFF. The CDR3 nucleotides are TGCAGCGCGGTGACAGGGGGCGATGAGCAGTTCTTC.

The genes are TRBV20-1 and TRBJ2-5, with D possibly TRBD2 on 5 matching bases. CDR1 and CDR2 from the germline V gene are DFQATT and SNEGSKA (reference sequence). This CDR3 comprises 13 residues. Here the CDR3 reads CRGDGGAQETQYF. The CDR3, as DNA: TGCAGGGGAGACGGAGGCGCCCAAGAGACCCAGTACTTC.

This clone appeared many times. The chain couples TRBV5-1 to TRBJ2-1; either TRBD1 or TRBD2 may fit D (5 bases each). V was pared by 5 bases and J by 6 bases, with 15 bases between. The CDR3 is made up of 14 amino acids. Germline V gene sequence: CDR1 SGHRS, CDR2 YFSETQ. The CDR3 sequence: CASSPRGGRNEQFF. In nucleotides, the CDR3 is TGCGCCAGCAGTCCCCGTGGGGGTCGCAATGAGCAGTTCTTC.

This clone was recorded many times. The chain uses TRBV15 and TRBJ2-1; 7 bases map to TRBD1. This CDR3 region has 16 residues. CDR1 LNHNV and CDR2 YYDKDF come from the germline V gene (reference sequence). Losses at the gene ends were 6 bases for V and 0 bases for J; bases not matched to a gene: 8. In DNA form, the CDR3 reads TGTGCCACCAGAAACGCAAGGGGGCCCTCCTACAATGAGCAGTTCTTC. Amino acid sequence: CATRNARGPSYNEQFF.

J is TRBJ2-5 and V is TRBV19; D may be TRBD2 (6 bases). V was trimmed by 5 bases and J by 1 base, leaving 8 bases between them. Germline-derived CDR1 and CDR2 are LNHDA and SQIVND (reference sequence). The CDR3 extends over 13 amino acids. CDR3 in DNA: TGTGCCAGTAGTTGGGACTTCCAAGAGACCCAGTACTTC. It translates to CASSWDFQETQYF.

At least ten counts were recorded for this clone. The genes are TRBV12-5 and TRBJ1-1; tentative D call: TRBD1 (5 bases). The V end was cut by 3 bases, the J end by 1 base, with 12 bases between. Germline CDR1 reads LGHNT; CDR2 reads FRNRAP. The CDR3 spans 15 residues. CDR3 sequence reads: CASGFGDYGNTEAFF. CDR3 nucleotides: TGTGCTAGTGGTTTTGGGGACTATGGGAACACTGAAGCTTTCTTT.

The sample holds many counts of this clone. This sequence joins TRBV19 and TRBJ2-7; perhaps TRBD1 as D (6 bases). The germline CDR1 and CDR2 sequences are LNHDA and SQIVND (reference sequence). Trimming shortened V by 4 bases and J by 2 bases, and 12 bases separated the two germline ends. There are 14 residues in the CDR3. CDR3 region: CASSRTGNAYEQYF. CDR3 nucleotides: TGTGCCAGTAGTAGAACAGGGAACGCCTACGAGCAGTACTTC.

This clone was seen ten or more times. This chain links TRBV29-1 with TRBJ2-1; D ambiguous. This CDR3 is built from 12 residues. The germline V gene encodes CDR1 SQVTM and CDR2 ANQGSEA. Trimming removed 0 bases from V and 4 bases from J, with 4 bases in between. CDR3 sequence reads: CSVEEFYNEQFF. CDR3 bases: TGCAGCGTTGAAGAGTTTTACAATGAGCAGTTCTTC.